The 7 T cell receptor beta chains in this list originate from one sample, sequenced in a study of T-cell memory formation after mild COVID-19. TCRdb reprocessed the 5' RACE reads with MiXCR, giving one entry per CDR3 protein. The repertoire holds under 200,000 distinct CDR3 sequences, with around 30% as singletons. Sample: PBMCs or a T cell subset sorted from them (not recorded which). The source of these receptors is an adult woman who had mild COVID-19 (a few samples of this study predate the infection). Cell type and time point are not known.

At least ten counts were recorded for this clonotype. The V gene is TRBV5-5, the J gene TRBJ1-1, with 7 bases aligning to TRBD1. V was pared by 4 bases and J by 6 bases, with 6 bases of the junction left unmatched. The CDR3 covers 13 residues. The germline V gene has CDR1 SGHKS and CDR2 YYEKEE (reference sequence). CDR3 sequence reads: CASSRTTGAEAFF. The CDR3 nucleotides are TGTGCCAGCAGCCGCACAACAGGGGCTGAAGCTTTCTTT.

The chain links TRBV9 to TRBJ1-1, with D tentatively TRBD1 (6 bases). The CDR3 length is 14 residues. The germline CDR1 and CDR2 sequences are SGDLS and YYNGEE. The V end was cut by 0 bases, the J end by 11 bases, with 17 bases between. CDR3 sequence reads: CASSVGGGAGEAFF. CDR3 nucleotide sequence: TGTGCCAGCAGCGTAGGTGGGGGCGCGGGAGAGGCTTTCTTT.

In its sample, this clonotype was seen a few times. The J gene is TRBJ1-2, the V gene TRBV28, with unresolved D. The CDR3 is 13 residues long. Germline lookup yields CDR1 MDHEN and CDR2 SYDVKM. Trimming stripped 8 bases from V and 6 bases from J, with 16 bases between. CDR3 sequence: CASLQTPLDGYTF. The CDR3 nucleotides are TGTGCCAGCCTACAGACACCGTTAGATGGCTACACCTTC.

This clonotype has just a few counts. V is TRBV7-9 and J is TRBJ2-6; D is unclear. Germline loops: CDR1 SEHNR, CDR2 FQNEAQ (reference sequence). This CDR3 is 19 amino acids long. Trimming took off 2 bases at V and 0 bases at J, with 17 bases between the two ends. CDR3 in amino acids: CASSLLGSFQSSGANVLTF. In DNA, the CDR3 is TGTGCCAGCAGCTTATTGGGCTCTTTCCAGTCCTCTGGGGCCAACGTCCTGACTTTC.

This clonotype occurred many times. This chain uses TRBV5-1 with TRBJ2-2; D might be TRBD1 (5 bases). V was pared by 1 base and J by 6 bases, with 7 bases between. CDR3 length: 13 amino acids. The germline CDR1 and CDR2 sequences are SGHRS and YFSETQ. The CDR3 nucleotides are TGCGCCAGCAGCTTGCAGGGCGCCGGGGAGCTGTTTTTT. As protein: CASSLQGAGELFF.

The V call is TRBV4-3, the J call TRBJ2-7, with a possible D match to TRBD1 (6 bases). The V gene's germline CDR1 is LGHNA and CDR2 YSLEER. Between the trimmed V and J ends, which lost 0 bases and 5 bases, there was a span of 17 bases. The CDR3 extends over 16 amino acids. The CDR3 nucleotides read TGCGCCAGCAGCCAAGACCGGACAGTATCAGGCAACGAGCAGTACTTC. Translation gives CASSQDRTVSGNEQYF.

This CDR3 reads CATSPGPQQIQETQYF. In DNA form, the CDR3 reads TGTGCCACCAGTCCAGGGCCCCAACAGATACAAGAGACCCAGTACTTC. The chain employs TRBV15 and TRBJ2-5; D perhaps matches TRBD1 (5 bases). Trimming left V 6 bases short and J 2 bases short, with 19 bases between. CDR1 and CDR2 from the germline V gene are LNHNV and YYDKDF (reference sequence). CDR3 length: 16 amino acids.